Below, 13 T cell receptor beta chains from the same sample are listed, as sequenced in a study of cytomegalovirus exposure and HLA in healthy donors (dated by TCRdb to about 2017). Libraries were built with the immunoSEQ multiplex PCR assay. A mixture of 60 forward primers for TCR Vbeta segments and 13 reverse primers for TCR Jbeta segments was used in the multiplex PCR. Entries here come from immuneACCESS through TCRdb and include only in-frame sequences with V and J called. Some clones fail to appear in such tables; in the studies checked, an unresolved V gene covers under half of the shortfall, and the cause of the remainder is unknown. The sample data list about 65,000 clones, and roughly two thirds of these were observed just once. 2.5% to 3.5% of the sample is taken by the ten largest. Material for sequencing was PBMCs. Receptor source: a man under 40 in good health and CMV-seronegative.

The chain recombines TRBV6-1 with TRBJ2-7; D is unresolved. From germline, CDR1 is MNHNS and CDR2 SASEGT. The V and J ends lost 6 bases and 3 bases respectively, with 18 bases between them. The CDR3 is 15 residues long. Here the CDR3 reads CASSKSHSLGYEQYF. In DNA form, the CDR3 reads TGTGCCAGCAGCAAATCCCACAGTTTAGGCTACGAGCAGTACTTC.

The chain combines TRBV4-1 with TRBJ2-6, with 7 bases aligning to TRBD1. Germline CDR1 and CDR2: MGHRA and YSYEKL. The CDR3 has 19 residues. V shed 4 bases, J shed 4 bases, and the junction held 16 bases outside the gene matches. In nucleotides, the CDR3 is TGCGCCAGCAGCCCGGTTCCGACAGGGCCCATCACGGGGGCCAACGTCCTGACTTTC. As protein: CASSPVPTGPITGANVLTF.

This clone has just a few counts. The chain employs TRBV7-8 and TRBJ2-7; no reliable D call. CDR1 is SGHVS and CDR2 is FQNEAQ in the germline V gene. The CDR3 contains 13 residues. With 3 bases removed from V and 7 bases from J, the gap between germline ends came to 13 bases. CDR3 sequence (DNA): TGTGCCAGCAGCTTTCCCCCTGAGTCGGAGCAGTACTTC. Translation: CASSFPPESEQYF.

Of note for this clone: At one end the junction does not follow the germline gene, possibly because of a read error. This specimen includes other DNA sequences encoding the same CDR3. The chain recombines TRBV7-9 with TRBJ1-1; perhaps TRBD1 as D (6 bases). This CDR3 region has 13 residues. The germline V gene encodes CDR1 SEHNR and CDR2 FQNEAQ (reference sequence). In DNA, the CDR3 is TGCGCCAGCAGCCTATTCCGGGACAAGGAAGCTTTCTTT. Protein product: CASSLFRDKEAFF.

The V and J genes are TRBV4-2 and TRBJ2-3, with 16 nucleotides matching TRBD2. Germline V gene sequence: CDR1 LGHNA, CDR2 YNFKEQ. Trimming cost V 4 bases and J 2 bases; bases outside gene matches: 6. There are 18 residues in the CDR3. CDR3 bases: TGTGCCAGCAGCCCGGGACTAGCGGGGGGGATAACCACAGATACGCAGTATTTT. It specifies CASSPGLAGGITTDTQYF.

The chain has TRBV19 and TRBJ2-7, with a weak D call TRBD2 (6 bases). Germline lookup yields CDR1 LNHDA and CDR2 SQIVND (reference sequence). Trimming cost V 7 bases and J 2 bases, with 18 bases left between them. This CDR3 is 15 amino acids long. The CDR3 nucleotides are TGTGCCAGTACGCCGGGTGGTAGCGGAGCCTACGAGCAGTACTTC. The encoded protein is CASTPGGSGAYEQYF.

Comment on this clone: Other DNA sequences in this specimen translate into the identical CDR3. The rearrangement joins TRBV6-1 to TRBJ2-7; 8 positions agree with TRBD1. V lost 1 base and J lost 2; bases outside the gene matches: 7. This CDR3 contains 16 residues. Germline CDR1 is MNHNS and CDR2 is SASEGT. CDR3 region: CASSEGAGTGPYEQYF. The CDR3, as DNA: TGTGCCAGCAGTGAAGGGGCCGGGACAGGTCCCTACGAGCAGTACTTC.

The V and J genes are TRBV6-1 and TRBJ1-5, with D possibly matching TRBD1 (6 bases). The CDR3 length is 14 residues. Germline values: CDR1 MNHNS, CDR2 SASEGT. Trimming pared 11 bases from V and 9 bases from J, leaving 23 bases between. CDR3 DNA: TGTGCCTCCCGGAGGGGGGGCGGCGAGCGGCCCCAGCATTTT. It specifies CASRRGGGERPQHF.

This clone was seen only a few times. The rearrangement joins TRBV6-1 to TRBJ1-3; unclear D gene. The germline CDR1 and CDR2 sequences are MNHNS and SASEGT. Trimming removed 8 bases at V and 1 base at J, with 6 bases between. The CDR3 consists of 12 residues. The CDR3 region is CASHSSGNTIYF. The CDR3 DNA is TGTGCCAGCCACAGTTCTGGAAACACCATATATTTT.

V usage is TRBV4-2 and J usage is TRBJ1-2; 9 nucleotides agree with TRBD1. J lost 2 bases, V lost 0 bases, and 4 bases had no gene match. This CDR3 has 16 amino acids. CDR1 LGHNA and CDR2 YNFKEQ come from the germline V gene. The CDR3 spells CASSQDLGQGNYGYTF. CDR3 nucleotide sequence: TGTGCCAGCAGCCAAGATTTAGGACAGGGGAACTATGGCTACACCTTC.

This clone has a single count. The rearrangement uses TRBV9 and TRBJ1-2; D is unresolved. The V gene lost 9 bases and the J gene lost 4 bases, with 16 bases spanning the gap. Germline assignment: CDR1 SGDLS and CDR2 YYNGEE. CDR3 length equals 13 residues. The CDR3: CATGRRGPYGYTF. The DNA for the CDR3 is TGTGCCACCGGTCGGCGAGGGCCCTATGGCTACACCTTC.

V usage is TRBV25-1 and J usage is TRBJ2-7; TRBD1 agrees at 10 bases. The germline gives CDR1 MGHDK, CDR2 SYGVNS. This CDR3 spans 16 amino acids. V lost 0 bases to trimming and J lost 4 bases; unmatched junction nucleotides: 6. The CDR3 spells CASSEYDRGQVYEQYF. DNA for the CDR3: TGTGCCAGCAGTGAATATGACAGGGGGCAAGTTTACGAGCAGTACTTC.

The sample holds one count of this clone. This rearrangement joins TRBV6-1 to TRBJ2-5; TRBD2 agrees at 11 bases. This CDR3 comprises 13 residues. Germline V gives CDR1 MNHNS, CDR2 SASEGT. J lost 2 bases, V lost 10 bases, and 3 bases had no gene match. This CDR3 reads CATGTSGQETQYF. CDR3 nucleotides: TGTGCCACCGGGACTAGCGGACAAGAGACCCAGTACTTC.